Shown below are 17 T cell receptor beta chains from a single sample sequenced in a study of blood T cell repertoires in COVID-19. Sequencing was performed with immunoSEQ multiplex PCR; in TCRdb, only in-frame clones are kept and a portion is missing. There are 200,000 to 250,000 clones in the sample; 86% occur only once, and roughly 10% lies in the top ten. The sequencing sample was made of peripheral blood. Receptors originate from a woman aged 50 to 60 with COVID-19, enrolled during active disease.

V gene TRBV19 combines with J gene TRBJ1-3, with 8 nucleotides matching TRBD1. From germline, CDR1 is LNHDA and CDR2 SQIVND (reference sequence). The CDR3 totals 16 residues. With 3 bases clipped from V and 0 bases from J, the junction kept 4 bases outside the gene matches. CDR3 amino acids: CASSIGTGISGNTIYF. The CDR3 region has the DNA TGTGCCAGTAGTATCGGGACAGGCATCTCTGGAAACACCATATATTTT.

The J gene is TRBJ1-1, the V gene TRBV20-1; D is undetermined. The CDR3 runs to 11 residues. Trimming removed 3 bases from V and 3 bases from J, with 5 bases in between. Germline V lookup: CDR1 DFQATT, CDR2 SNEGSKA (reference sequence). This chain's CDR3 is CSASDYTEAFF. CDR3 sequence (DNA): TGCAGTGCTAGTGACTACACTGAAGCTTTCTTT.

Regarding this clone: The junction differs from germline at one of its ends, possibly a read error. The chain employs TRBV5-1 and TRBJ1-1; D may be TRBD1 (5 bases). The CDR3 runs to 15 residues. CDR1 and CDR2 from the germline V gene are SGHRS and YFSETQ. CDR3 coding DNA: TGCGCCAGCATCTTGACAGAATGGAAGGGGACTGAAGCTTTCTTT. Encoded protein: CASILTEWKGTEAFF.

The V and J genes are TRBV24-1 and TRBJ1-5; 8 bases are a match to TRBD1. Losses at the gene ends were 4 bases for V and 1 base for J; bases not matched to a gene: 5. CDR3 length: 16 amino acids. The germline V gene has CDR1 KGHDR and CDR2 SFDVKD. The CDR3 bases are TGTGCCACCAGTGACCCCGGGACAGGAAGCAATCAGCCCCAGCATTTT. Residues: CATSDPGTGSNQPQHF.

CDR3 in amino acids: CASTDRAETQYF. The CDR3 nucleotides are TGTGCCAGCACGGACAGGGCGGAGACCCAGTACTTC. The chain combines TRBV6-6 with TRBJ2-5; 8 positions match TRBD1. Unmatched junction bases numbered 3, after V lost 7 bases and J lost 5 bases. Germline V gives CDR1 MNHNY, CDR2 SVGAGI (reference sequence). The CDR3 is 12 amino acids.

This clone was seen only once. The V gene is TRBV5-8, the J gene TRBJ2-4, with a possible D match to TRBD1 (5 bases). CDR3 length: 11 amino acids. Germline V gene lookup returns CDR1 SGHTS and CDR2 YDEGEE. The ends were cut back, 4 bases at V and 12 bases at J, with 11 bases in the middle. The CDR3 nucleotides are TGTGCCAGCAGCCCTAGACAGAATCAGTACTTC. Translation: CASSPRQNQYF.

This chain uses TRBV7-3 with TRBJ1-1; D gene unclear. Germline-derived CDR1 and CDR2 are SGHTA and FQGTGA. This CDR3 contains 13 residues. V lost 2 bases, J lost 1 base, and 5 bases lay in between. The CDR3 DNA is TGTGCCAGCAGCTTACGGGGGAACACTGAAGCTTTCTTT. It encodes CASSLRGNTEAFF.

V gene TRBV3-1 (or the pseudogene TRBV3-2) combines with J gene TRBJ2-1; TRBD2 aligns across 10 bases. Germline V gene lookup returns CDR1 LGHDT and CDR2 YNNKEL (reference sequence). This CDR3 spans 15 amino acids. V shed 3 bases and J 8 bases; nucleotides not matched to a gene: 7. The CDR3 region is CASSQGQLAGYEQFF. The DNA of the CDR3 is TGTGCCAGCAGCCAGGGACAACTAGCGGGGTATGAGCAGTTCTTC.

The chain recombines TRBV10-3 with TRBJ1-3, with 12 bases matching TRBD1. Trimming removed 2 bases from V and 2 bases from J; junction bases left unmatched: 10. Germline CDR1 is ENHRY and CDR2 is SYGVKD. This CDR3 is built from 19 residues. CDR3 sequence reads: CAISETYRDRGPAGNTIYF. The CDR3 DNA reads as TGTGCCATCAGTGAGACATACCGGGACAGGGGGCCGGCTGGAAACACCATATATTTT.

The chain has TRBV6-5 and TRBJ2-1, with 7 bases lining up with TRBD2. The V and J ends lost 1 base and 7 bases, in that order; junction bases with no gene match: 4. Germline values: CDR1 MNHEY, CDR2 SVGAGI. The CDR3 loop spans 14 amino acids. CDR3 nucleotides: TGTGCCAGCAGTTACTTGCGGGAGAGGAATGAGCAGTTCTTC. This encodes CASSYLRERNEQFF.

This clone was detected a few times. The chain couples TRBV9 to TRBJ1-5, with a tentative D call TRBD1 (6 bases). The CDR3 runs 16 residues. Trimming removed 4 bases at V and 5 bases at J, with 19 bases between. The V gene's germline CDR1 is SGDLS and CDR2 YYNGEE. CDR3 nucleotide sequence: TGTGCCAGCAGCCCGGGAGGAGGGTACAGGGATCAGCCCCAGCATTTT. It translates to CASSPGGGYRDQPQHF. Filled out from reference TRBV9 and TRBJ1-5, the complete variable domain reads DSGVTQTPKHLITATGQRVTLRCSPRSGDLSVYWYQQSLDQGLQFLIQYYNGEERAKGNILERFSAQQFPDLHSELNLSSLELGDSALYFCASSPGGGYRDQPQHFGDGTRLSIL.

This sequence joins TRBV19 and TRBJ1-4, with TRBD1 matching over 9 bases. Germline assignment: CDR1 LNHDA and CDR2 SQIVND (reference sequence). CDR3 length equals 14 residues. After removal of 5 bases from V and 8 bases from J, the junction contained 6 bases not matched to a gene. CDR3 DNA: TGTGCCAGTAGTGCGGGACAGGGCATAGAAAAACTGTTTTTT. Encoded protein: CASSAGQGIEKLFF. Variable domain in full (rest from reference TRBV19 and TRBJ1-4): DGGITQSPKYLFRKEGQNVTLSCEQNLNHDAMYWYRQDPGQGLRLIYYSQIVNDFQKGDIAEGYSVSREKKESFPLTVTSAQKNPTAFYLCASSAGQGIEKLFFGSGTQLSVL.

This rearrangement joins TRBV6-2 or TRBV6-3 to TRBJ1-5; 11 positions agree with TRBD1. The CDR3 totals 17 residues. V lost 1 base and J lost 1; bases outside the gene matches: 3. CDR1 and CDR2 (germline): MNHEY, SVGEGT. This CDR3 is CASSYWTGGVSNQPQHF. CDR3 in DNA: TGTGCCAGCAGTTACTGGACAGGGGGCGTAAGCAATCAGCCCCAGCATTTT.

The chain carries TRBV3-1 (or the pseudogene TRBV3-2) and TRBJ1-1; D unclear. Germline V gene lookup returns CDR1 LGHDT and CDR2 YNNKEL (reference sequence). V was pared by 3 bases and J by 1 base, with 3 bases between. CDR3 size: 12 residues. In nucleotides, the CDR3 is TGTGCCAGCAGCCAGAGGAACACTGAAGCTTTCTTT. It yields the protein CASSQRNTEAFF.

The genes are TRBV2 and TRBJ2-7; D is perhaps TRBD1 (7 bases). Trimming pared 5 bases from V and 0 bases from J, leaving 17 bases between. This CDR3 contains 16 residues. Germline V CDR1 and CDR2: SNHLY, FYNNEI. CDR3 DNA sequence: TGTGCCAGCAGTAGGGAGGAGACAGGGAGCTCCTACGAGCAGTACGTC. Translating gives CASSREETGSSYEQYV.

J is TRBJ2-1 and V is TRBV27; D unclear. Germline assignment: CDR1 MNHEY and CDR2 SMNVEV (reference sequence). This CDR3 comprises 12 residues. Trimming left V 5 bases short and J 1 base short, with 3 bases between. The CDR3, as DNA: TGTGCCAGCAGTCAATCCTACAATGAGCAGTTCTTC. The encoded protein is CASSQSYNEQFF.

The J gene is TRBJ1-2, the V gene TRBV19, with a possible D match to TRBD1 (6 bases). Trimming left V 4 bases short and J 4 bases short, with 10 bases between. This CDR3 region has 13 residues. Germline CDR1 reads LNHDA; CDR2 reads SQIVND (reference sequence). The DNA for the CDR3 is TGTGCCAGTAGTAGGACAGTAGGCTATGGCTACACCTTC. Protein product: CASSRTVGYGYTF.